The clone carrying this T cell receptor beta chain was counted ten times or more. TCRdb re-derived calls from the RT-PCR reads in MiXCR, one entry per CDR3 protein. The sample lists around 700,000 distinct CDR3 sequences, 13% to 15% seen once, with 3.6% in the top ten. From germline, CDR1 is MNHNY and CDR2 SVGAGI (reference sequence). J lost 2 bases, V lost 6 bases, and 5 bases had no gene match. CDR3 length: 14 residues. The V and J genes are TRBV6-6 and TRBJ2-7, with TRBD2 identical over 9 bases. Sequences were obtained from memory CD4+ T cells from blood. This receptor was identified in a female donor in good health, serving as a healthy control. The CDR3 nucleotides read TGTGCCAGCAGACCGGGACTAGCCACCTACGAGCAGTACTTC. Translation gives CASRPGLATYEQYF.